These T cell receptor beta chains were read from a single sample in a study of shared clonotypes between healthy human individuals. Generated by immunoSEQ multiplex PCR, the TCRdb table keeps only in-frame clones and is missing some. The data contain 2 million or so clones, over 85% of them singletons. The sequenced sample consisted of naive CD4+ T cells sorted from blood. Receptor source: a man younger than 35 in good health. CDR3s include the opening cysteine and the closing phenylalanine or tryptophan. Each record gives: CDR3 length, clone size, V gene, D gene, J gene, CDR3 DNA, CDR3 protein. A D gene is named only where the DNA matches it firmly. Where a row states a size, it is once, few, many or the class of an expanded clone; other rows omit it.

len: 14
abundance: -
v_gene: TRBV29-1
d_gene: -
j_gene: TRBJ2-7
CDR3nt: TGCAGCGTTAAGGGACCTCGGAGCTCCTACGAGCAGTACTTC
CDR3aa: CSVKGPRSSYEQYF

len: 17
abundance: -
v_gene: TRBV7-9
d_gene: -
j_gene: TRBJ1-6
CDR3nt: TGTGCCAGCAGCCTCATCACGACAGAAAATTATAATTCACCCCTCCACTTT
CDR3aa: CASSLITTENYNSPLHF

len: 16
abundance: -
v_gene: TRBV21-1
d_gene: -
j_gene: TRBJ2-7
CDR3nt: TGTGCCAGCAGCACTGAAAAAAGGGACAGGGGCTGCGAGCAGTACTTC
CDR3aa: CASSTEKRDRGCEQYF

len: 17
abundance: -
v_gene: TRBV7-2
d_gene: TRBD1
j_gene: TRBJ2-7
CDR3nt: TGTGCCAGCAGCCTACGCCCATCGGGACAGGGAGGGAGGGAGCAGTACTTC
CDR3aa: CASSLRPSGQGGREQYF

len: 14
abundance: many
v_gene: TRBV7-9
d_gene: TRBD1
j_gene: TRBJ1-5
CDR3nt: TGTGCCAGCAGCCCCCAGGACAGGGATCAGCCCCAGCATTTT
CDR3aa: CASSPQDRDQPQHF

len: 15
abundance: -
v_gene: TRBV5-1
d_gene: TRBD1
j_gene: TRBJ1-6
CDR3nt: TGCGCCAGCAGCTCGTTGGGACAGGATAATTCACCCCTCCACTTT
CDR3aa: CASSSLGQDNSPLHF

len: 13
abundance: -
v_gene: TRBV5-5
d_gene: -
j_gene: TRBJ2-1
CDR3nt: TGTGCCAGCAGCTTGGAGGTAAACAATGAGCAGTTCTTC
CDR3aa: CASSLEVNNEQFF

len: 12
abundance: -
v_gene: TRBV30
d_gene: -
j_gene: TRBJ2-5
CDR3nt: TGTGCCTGGAGTTTTGTGGGAGAGACCCAGTACTTC
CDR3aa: CAWSFVGETQYF

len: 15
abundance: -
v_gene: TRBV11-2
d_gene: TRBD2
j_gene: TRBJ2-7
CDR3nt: TGTGCCAGCAGCTTGAGCGGGACTGGACTCTACGAGCAGTACTTC
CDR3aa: CASSLSGTGLYEQYF

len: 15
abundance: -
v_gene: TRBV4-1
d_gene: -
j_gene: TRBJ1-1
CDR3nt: TGCGCCAGCAGCCAAGTGGTCAGCTTGAACACTGAAGCTTTCTTT
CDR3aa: CASSQVVSLNTEAFF

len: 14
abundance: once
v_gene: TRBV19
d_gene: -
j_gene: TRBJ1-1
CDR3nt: TGTGCCAGTAGTATAGAAGGCGGGGATGGTGAAGCTTTCTTT
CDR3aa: CASSIEGGDGEAFF

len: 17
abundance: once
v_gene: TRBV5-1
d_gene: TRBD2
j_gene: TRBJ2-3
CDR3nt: TGCGCCAGCAGCTTGGCCCGACTAGCGGCTAGCACAGATACGCAGTATTTT
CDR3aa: CASSLARLAASTDTQYF

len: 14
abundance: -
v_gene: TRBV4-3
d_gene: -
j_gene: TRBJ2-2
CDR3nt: TGCGCCAGCAGCCAAGGGAGCCACACCGGGGAGCTGTTTTTT
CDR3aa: CASSQGSHTGELFF

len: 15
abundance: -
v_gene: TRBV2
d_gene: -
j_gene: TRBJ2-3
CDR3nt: TGTGCCAGCAGTGATGTCGGGAGATCTCCAGATACGCAGTATTTT
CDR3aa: CASSDVGRSPDTQYF

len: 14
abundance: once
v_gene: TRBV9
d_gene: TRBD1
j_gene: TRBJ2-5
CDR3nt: TGTGCCAGCAGCCCGACAGGGCTCCAAGAGACCCAGTACTTC
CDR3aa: CASSPTGLQETQYF

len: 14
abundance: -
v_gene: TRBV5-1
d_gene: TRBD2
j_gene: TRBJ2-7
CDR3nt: TGCGCCAGCAGCCCGACTAGCGGGAGTTACGAGCAGTACTTC
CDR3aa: CASSPTSGSYEQYF

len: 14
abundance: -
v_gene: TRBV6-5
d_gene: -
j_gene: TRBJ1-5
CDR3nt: TGTGCCAGCAGTTACGCAGGAAGCAATCAGCCCCAGCATTTT
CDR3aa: CASSYAGSNQPQHF

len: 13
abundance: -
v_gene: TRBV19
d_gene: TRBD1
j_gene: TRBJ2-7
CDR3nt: TGTGCCAGTAGTACCGACAGGGGGCTCGAGCAGTACTTC
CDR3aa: CASSTDRGLEQYF

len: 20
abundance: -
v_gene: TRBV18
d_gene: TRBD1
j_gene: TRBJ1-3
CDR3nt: TGTGCCAGCTCACCAATCTCTGGACAGGGGCTTTCGGACTCTGGAAACACCATATATTTT
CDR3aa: CASSPISGQGLSDSGNTIYF

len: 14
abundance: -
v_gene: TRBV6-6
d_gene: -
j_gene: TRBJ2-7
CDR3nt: TGTGCCAGCAGTCCAACATCGGGGAGTTACGAGCAGTACTTC
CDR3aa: CASSPTSGSYEQYF

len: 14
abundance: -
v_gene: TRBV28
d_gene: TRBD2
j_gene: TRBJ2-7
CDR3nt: TGTGCCAGCAGTCTACTAGCGGGGGTCTACGAGCAGTACTTC
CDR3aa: CASSLLAGVYEQYF

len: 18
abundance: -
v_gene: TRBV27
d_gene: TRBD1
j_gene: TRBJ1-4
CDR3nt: TGTGCCAGCAGCTACAGGGGGTTGATAAGCTCAACTAATGAAAAACTGTTTTTT
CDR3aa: CASSYRGLISSTNEKLFF

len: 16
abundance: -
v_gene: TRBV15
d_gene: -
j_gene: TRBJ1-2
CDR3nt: TGTGCCACCAGTGGGGTGTTCAGCAGTTCCGTCTATGGCTACACCTTC
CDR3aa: CATSGVFSSSVYGYTF

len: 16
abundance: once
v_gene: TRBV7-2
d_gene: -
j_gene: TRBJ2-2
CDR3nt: TGTGCCAGCAGCTTAGCGGCCGGGGGCGGCACCGGGGAGCTGTTTTTT
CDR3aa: CASSLAAGGGTGELFF

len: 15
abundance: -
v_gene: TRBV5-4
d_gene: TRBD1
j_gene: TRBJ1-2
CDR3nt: TGTGCCAGCAGCTTCTACAGGGGAAATAACTATGGCTACACCTTC
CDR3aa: CASSFYRGNNYGYTF

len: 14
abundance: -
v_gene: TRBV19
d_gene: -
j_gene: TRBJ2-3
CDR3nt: TGTGCCAGTAGGGAACACCGGAGCACAGATACGCAGTATTTT
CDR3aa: CASREHRSTDTQYF

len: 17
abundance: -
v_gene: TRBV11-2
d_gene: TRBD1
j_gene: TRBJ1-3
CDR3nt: TGTGCCAGCAGCCCCAGGGGGGGTGGAACCTCTGGAAACACCATATATTTT
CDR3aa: CASSPRGGGTSGNTIYF

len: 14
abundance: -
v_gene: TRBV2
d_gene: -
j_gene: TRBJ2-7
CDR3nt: TGTGCCAGTCTACGGGGGGCCGGCCTGGACGAGCAGTACTTC
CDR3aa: CASLRGAGLDEQYF

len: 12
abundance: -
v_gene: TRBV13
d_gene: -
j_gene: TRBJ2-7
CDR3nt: TGTGCCAGCAGCTTATTGGGGTACGAGCAGTACTTC
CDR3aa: CASSLLGYEQYF

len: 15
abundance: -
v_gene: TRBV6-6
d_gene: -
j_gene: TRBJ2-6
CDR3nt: TGTGCCAGCAAATACAGGGCCGCTGGGGCCAACGTCCTGACTTTC
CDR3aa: CASKYRAAGANVLTF

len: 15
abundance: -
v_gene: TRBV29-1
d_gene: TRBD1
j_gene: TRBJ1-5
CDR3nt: TGCAGCGTTAAAACCGGGACAGGGAGCAATCAGCCCCAGCATTTT
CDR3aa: CSVKTGTGSNQPQHF

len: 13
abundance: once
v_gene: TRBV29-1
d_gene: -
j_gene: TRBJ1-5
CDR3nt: TGCAGCGTCGCTTCAACGGAGCATCAGCCCCAGCATTTT
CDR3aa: CSVASTEHQPQHF

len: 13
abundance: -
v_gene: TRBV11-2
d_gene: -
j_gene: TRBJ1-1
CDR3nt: TGTGCCAGCAGCTTAGGGGAGAGGACTGAAGCTTTCTTT
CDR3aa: CASSLGERTEAFF

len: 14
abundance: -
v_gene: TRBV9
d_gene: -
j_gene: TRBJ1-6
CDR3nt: TGTGCCAGCAGCGTGCACGACAGCCTTCCTCCCCTCCACTTT
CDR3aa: CASSVHDSLPPLHF

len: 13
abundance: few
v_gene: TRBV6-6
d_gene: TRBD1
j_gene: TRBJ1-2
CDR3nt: TGTGCCAGCAGTCGGGACAGGCCTTATGGCTACACCTTC
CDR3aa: CASSRDRPYGYTF

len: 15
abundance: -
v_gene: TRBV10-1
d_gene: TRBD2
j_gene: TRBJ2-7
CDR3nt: TGCGCCAGCTCAACGGGGGAGGGAGGGCGTTACGAGCAGTACTTC
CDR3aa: CASSTGEGGRYEQYF

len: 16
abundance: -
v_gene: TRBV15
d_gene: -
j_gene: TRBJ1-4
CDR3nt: TGTGCCACCAGCAGAGACCGGGGGACGGCTAATGAAAAACTGTTTTTT
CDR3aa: CATSRDRGTANEKLFF

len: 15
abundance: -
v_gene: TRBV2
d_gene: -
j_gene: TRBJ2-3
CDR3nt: TGTGCCAGCAGCGAACCCCTCGGGGCTTTAGATACGCAGTATTTT
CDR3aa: CASSEPLGALDTQYF

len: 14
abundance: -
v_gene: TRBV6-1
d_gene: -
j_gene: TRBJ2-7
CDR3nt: TGTGCCAGCAGTGCATGGGACACCCCCTACGAGCAGTACTTC
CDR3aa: CASSAWDTPYEQYF

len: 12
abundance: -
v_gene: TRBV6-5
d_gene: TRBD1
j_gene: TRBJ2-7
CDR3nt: TGTGCCAGCAGTCGAGGACAGGAGGAGCAGTACTTC
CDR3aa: CASSRGQEEQYF

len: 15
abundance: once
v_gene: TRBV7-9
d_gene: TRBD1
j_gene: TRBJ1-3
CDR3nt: TGTGCCAGCAGCTTTGCCCGAGGGGGCGGAAACACCATATATTTT
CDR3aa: CASSFARGGGNTIYF

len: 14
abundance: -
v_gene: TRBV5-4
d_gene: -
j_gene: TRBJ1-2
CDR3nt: TGTGCCAGCAGCCCCGTTCGGGGGGCGGAAGGCTACACCTTC
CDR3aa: CASSPVRGAEGYTF

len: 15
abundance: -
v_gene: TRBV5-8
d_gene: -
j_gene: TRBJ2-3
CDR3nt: TGTGCCAGCAGCTACAAGGGTTTTAGCACAGATACGCAGTATTTT
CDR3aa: CASSYKGFSTDTQYF

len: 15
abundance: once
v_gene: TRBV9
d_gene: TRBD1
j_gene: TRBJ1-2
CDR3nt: TGTGCCAGCAGCGAAACGGGACAGGGGACCTATGGCTACACCTTC
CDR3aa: CASSETGQGTYGYTF

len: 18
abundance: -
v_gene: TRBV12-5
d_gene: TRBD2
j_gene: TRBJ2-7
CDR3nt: TGTGCTAGTGGTTTGAGACTAGCGGGCCATAAAATCTCCTACGAGCAGTACTTC
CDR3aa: CASGLRLAGHKISYEQYF

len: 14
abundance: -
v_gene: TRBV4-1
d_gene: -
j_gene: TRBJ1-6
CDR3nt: TGCGCCAGCAGCCAACAAATTGATAATTCACCCCTCCACTTT
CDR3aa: CASSQQIDNSPLHF

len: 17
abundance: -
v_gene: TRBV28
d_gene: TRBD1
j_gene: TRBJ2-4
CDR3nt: TGTGCCAGCAGCTCGATAAGGGTGACAGGGTGGGGAAACATTCAGTACTTC
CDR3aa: CASSSIRVTGWGNIQYF

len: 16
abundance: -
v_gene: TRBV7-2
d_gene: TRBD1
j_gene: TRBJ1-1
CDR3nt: TGTGCCAGCAGCTTAGCGTCACAGGGGGTGGGCACTGAAGCTTTCTTT
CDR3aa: CASSLASQGVGTEAFF

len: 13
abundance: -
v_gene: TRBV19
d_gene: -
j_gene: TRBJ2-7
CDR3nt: TGTGCCAGTAGTCGGGAGTCTTTCTACGAGCAGTACTTC
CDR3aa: CASSRESFYEQYF

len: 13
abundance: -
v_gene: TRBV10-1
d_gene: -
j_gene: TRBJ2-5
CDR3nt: TGCGCCAGCAGTCCCGCGGGCCAAGAGACCCAGTACTTC
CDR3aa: CASSPAGQETQYF

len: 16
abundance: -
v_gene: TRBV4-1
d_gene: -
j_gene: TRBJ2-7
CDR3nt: TGCGCCAGCAGCCAAGATCCAGGGGGGTCCCCCTACGAGCAGTACTTC
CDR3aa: CASSQDPGGSPYEQYF

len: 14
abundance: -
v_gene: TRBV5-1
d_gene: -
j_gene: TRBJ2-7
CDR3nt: TGCGCCAGCAGCTTGCAGGAGGGCTCCTACGAGCAGTACTTC
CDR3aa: CASSLQEGSYEQYF

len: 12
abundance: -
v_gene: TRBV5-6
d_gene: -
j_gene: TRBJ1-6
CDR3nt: TGTGCCAGCAGCTCCGGTAATTCACCCCTCCACTTT
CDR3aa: CASSSGNSPLHF

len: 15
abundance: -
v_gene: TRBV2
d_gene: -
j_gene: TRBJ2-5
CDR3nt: TGTGCCAGCAGTGCTGCAGGGGCCCCCTTAGAGACCCAGTACTTC
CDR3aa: CASSAAGAPLETQYF

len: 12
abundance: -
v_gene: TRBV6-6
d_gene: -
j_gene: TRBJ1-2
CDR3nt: TGTGCCAGCAACTGGGGAGGACCTGGCTACACCTTC
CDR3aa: CASNWGGPGYTF

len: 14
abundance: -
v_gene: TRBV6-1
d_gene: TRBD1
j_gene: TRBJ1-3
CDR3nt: TGTGCCAGCAGTGATCGGACAGGGACGGACACCATATATTTT
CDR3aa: CASSDRTGTDTIYF

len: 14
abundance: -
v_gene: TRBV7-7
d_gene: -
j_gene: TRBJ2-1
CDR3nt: TGTGCTAGCAGCTTAGCCGGGATAAACAATGAGCAGTTCTTC
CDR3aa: CASSLAGINNEQFF